Sequencing of this T cell receptor beta chain was carried out in a study of T cell changes during pregnancy in multiple sclerosis. Measured with immunoSEQ multiplex PCR; TCRdb has only the in-frame clones, and not every one. In the table there are around 72,000 clones, approximately 94% of which are singletons. After removal of 2 bases from V and 4 bases from J, the junction contained 7 bases not matched to a gene. Germline V gives CDR1 LGHNA, CDR2 YNFKEQ. The CDR3 has 16 residues. The sample here was peripheral blood, taken in the second trimester of pregnancy. The clonotype comes from a female donor in good health, enrolled as a control in a pregnancy study. The chain combines TRBV4-2 with TRBJ2-2, with 7 nucleotides matching TRBD1. In nucleotides, the CDR3 is TGTGCCAGCAGCCAATATCAGGGGGTAACCACCGGGGAGCTGTTTTTT. Amino acids: CASSQYQGVTTGELFF.